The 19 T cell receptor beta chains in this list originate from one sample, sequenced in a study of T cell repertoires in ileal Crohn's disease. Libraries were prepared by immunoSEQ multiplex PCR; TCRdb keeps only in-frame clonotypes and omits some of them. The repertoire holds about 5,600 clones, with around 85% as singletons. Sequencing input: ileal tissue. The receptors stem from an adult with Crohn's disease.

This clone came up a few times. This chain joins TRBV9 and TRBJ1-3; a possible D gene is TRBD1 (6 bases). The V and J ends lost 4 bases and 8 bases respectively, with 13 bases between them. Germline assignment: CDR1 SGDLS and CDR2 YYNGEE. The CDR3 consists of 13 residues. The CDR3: CASSPGQADTIYF. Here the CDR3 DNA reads TGTGCCAGCAGCCCGGGACAAGCGGACACCATATATTTT.

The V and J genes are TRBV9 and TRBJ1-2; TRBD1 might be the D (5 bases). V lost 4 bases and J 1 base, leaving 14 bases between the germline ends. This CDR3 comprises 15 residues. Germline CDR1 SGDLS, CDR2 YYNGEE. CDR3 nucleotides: TGTGCCAGCAGCACCCGAGACAGATTTAACTATGGCTACACCTTC. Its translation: CASSTRDRFNYGYTF.

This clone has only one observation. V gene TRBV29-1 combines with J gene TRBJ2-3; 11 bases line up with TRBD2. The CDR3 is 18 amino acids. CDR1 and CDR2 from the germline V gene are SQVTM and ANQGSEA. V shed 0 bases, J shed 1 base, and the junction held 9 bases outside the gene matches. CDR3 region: CSVEDPWTSGLRTDTQYF. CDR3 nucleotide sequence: TGCAGCGTTGAAGATCCCTGGACTAGCGGGTTACGCACAGATACGCAGTATTTT.

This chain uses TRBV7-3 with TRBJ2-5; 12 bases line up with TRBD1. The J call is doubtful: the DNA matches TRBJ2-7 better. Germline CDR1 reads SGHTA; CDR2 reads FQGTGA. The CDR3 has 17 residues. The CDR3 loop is CASSPGAGQGAIYEQYF. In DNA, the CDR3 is TGTGCCAGCAGCCCCGGTGCGGGACAGGGGGCCATTTACGAGCAGTACTTC.

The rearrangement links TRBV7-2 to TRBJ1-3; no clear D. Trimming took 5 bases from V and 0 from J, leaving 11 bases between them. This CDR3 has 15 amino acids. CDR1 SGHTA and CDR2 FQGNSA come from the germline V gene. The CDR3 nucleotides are TGTGCCAGCAGCCCGAGCATATCCTCTGGAAACACCATATATTTT. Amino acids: CASSPSISSGNTIYF.

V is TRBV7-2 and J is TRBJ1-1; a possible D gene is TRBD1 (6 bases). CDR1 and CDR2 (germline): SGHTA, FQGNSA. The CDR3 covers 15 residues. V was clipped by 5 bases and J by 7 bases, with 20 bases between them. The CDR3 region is CASSHDRTTTNEAFF. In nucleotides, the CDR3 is TGTGCCAGCAGCCACGACAGGACGACTACAAATGAAGCTTTCTTT.

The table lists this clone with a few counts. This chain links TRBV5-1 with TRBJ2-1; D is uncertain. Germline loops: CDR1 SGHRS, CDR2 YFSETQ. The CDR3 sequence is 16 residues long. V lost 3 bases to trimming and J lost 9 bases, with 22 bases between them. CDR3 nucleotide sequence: TGCGCCAGCAGCTCCCCCCGAGGAACCCTTCCGGGTGAGCAGTTCTTC. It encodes CASSSPRGTLPGEQFF.

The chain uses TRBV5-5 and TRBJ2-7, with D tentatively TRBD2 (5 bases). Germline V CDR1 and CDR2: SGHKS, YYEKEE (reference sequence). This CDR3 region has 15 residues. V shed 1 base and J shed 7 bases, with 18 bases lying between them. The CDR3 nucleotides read TGTGCCAGCAGCTTGAGGACGGGGATTGGGTTAGAGCAGTACTTC. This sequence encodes CASSLRTGIGLEQYF.

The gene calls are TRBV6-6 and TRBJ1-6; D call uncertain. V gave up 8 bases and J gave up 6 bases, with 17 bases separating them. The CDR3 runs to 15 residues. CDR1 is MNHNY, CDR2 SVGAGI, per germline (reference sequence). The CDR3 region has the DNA TGTGCCAGCTTAGAAGGAGTTTTTCGTAATTCACCCCTCCACTTT. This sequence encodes CASLEGVFRNSPLHF.

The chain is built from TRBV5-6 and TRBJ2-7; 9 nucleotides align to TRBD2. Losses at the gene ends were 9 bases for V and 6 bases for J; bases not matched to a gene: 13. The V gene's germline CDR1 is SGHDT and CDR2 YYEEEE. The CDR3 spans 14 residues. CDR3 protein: CATQAGGSRGEQYF. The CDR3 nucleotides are TGTGCCACCCAAGCGGGGGGCTCTCGGGGCGAGCAGTACTTC.

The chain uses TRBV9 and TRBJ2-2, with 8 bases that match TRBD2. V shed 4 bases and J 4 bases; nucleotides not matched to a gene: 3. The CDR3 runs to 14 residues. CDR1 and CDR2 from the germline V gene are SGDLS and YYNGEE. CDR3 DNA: TGTGCCAGCAGCTCCGGGGGGGCCACCGGGGAGCTGTTTTTT. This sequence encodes CASSSGGATGELFF.

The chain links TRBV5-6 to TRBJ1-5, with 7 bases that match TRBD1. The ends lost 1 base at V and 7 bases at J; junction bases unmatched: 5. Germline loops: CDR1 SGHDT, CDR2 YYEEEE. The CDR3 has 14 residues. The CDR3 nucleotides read TGTGCCAGCAGCTTGAAGGGGGCGAGGCAGCCCCAGCATTTT. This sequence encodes CASSLKGARQPQHF.

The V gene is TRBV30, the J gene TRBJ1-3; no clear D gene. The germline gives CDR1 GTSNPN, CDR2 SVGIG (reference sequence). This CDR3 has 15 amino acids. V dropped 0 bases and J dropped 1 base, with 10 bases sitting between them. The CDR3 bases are TGTGCCTGGAGTGTAGTCAGAACGTCTGGAAACACCATATATTTT. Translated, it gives CAWSVVRTSGNTIYF.

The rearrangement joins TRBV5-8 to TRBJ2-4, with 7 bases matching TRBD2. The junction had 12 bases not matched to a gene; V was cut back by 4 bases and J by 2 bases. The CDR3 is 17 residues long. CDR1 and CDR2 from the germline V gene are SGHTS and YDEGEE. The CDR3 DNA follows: TGTGCCAGCAGCGCCCGAGGGGAGGGGCTAACCAAAAACATTCAGTACTTC. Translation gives CASSARGEGLTKNIQYF.

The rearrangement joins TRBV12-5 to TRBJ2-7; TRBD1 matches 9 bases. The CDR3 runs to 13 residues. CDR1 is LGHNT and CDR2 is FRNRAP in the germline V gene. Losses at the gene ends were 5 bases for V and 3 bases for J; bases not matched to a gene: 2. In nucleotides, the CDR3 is TGTGCTAGTGGTCTGGACAGGGGCTACGAGCAGTACTTC. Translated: CASGLDRGYEQYF.

The CDR3 DNA reads TGTGCCAGCAGCCTACTAGCGGGGGGCCCCTACGAGCAGTACTTC. It is translated as CASSLLAGGPYEQYF. The chain employs TRBV5-5 and TRBJ2-7; 12 bases line up with TRBD2. This CDR3 has 15 residues. Germline trimming cut 4 bases from V and 2 bases from J; bases unmatched to any gene: 4. Germline assignment: CDR1 SGHKS and CDR2 YYEKEE (reference sequence).

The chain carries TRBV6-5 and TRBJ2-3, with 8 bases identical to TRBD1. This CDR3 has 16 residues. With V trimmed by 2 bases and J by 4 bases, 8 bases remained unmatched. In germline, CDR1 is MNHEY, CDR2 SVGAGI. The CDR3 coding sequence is TGTGCCAGCAGTTACGGACAGGGCGGATCTCCAGATACGCAGTATTTT. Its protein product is CASSYGQGGSPDTQYF.

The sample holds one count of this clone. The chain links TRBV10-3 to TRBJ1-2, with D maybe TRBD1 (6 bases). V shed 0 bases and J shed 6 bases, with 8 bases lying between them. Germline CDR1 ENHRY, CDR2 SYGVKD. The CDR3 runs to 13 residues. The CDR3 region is CAISESQGNGYTF. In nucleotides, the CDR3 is TGTGCCATCAGTGAGTCGCAGGGGAATGGCTACACCTTC.

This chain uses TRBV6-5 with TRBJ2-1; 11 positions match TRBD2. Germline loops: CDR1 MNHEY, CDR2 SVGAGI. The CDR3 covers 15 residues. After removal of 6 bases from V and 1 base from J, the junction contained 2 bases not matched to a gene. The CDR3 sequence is CASRVAGGSYNEQFF. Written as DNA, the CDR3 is TGTGCCAGCAGGGTAGCGGGGGGGTCCTACAATGAGCAGTTCTTC.